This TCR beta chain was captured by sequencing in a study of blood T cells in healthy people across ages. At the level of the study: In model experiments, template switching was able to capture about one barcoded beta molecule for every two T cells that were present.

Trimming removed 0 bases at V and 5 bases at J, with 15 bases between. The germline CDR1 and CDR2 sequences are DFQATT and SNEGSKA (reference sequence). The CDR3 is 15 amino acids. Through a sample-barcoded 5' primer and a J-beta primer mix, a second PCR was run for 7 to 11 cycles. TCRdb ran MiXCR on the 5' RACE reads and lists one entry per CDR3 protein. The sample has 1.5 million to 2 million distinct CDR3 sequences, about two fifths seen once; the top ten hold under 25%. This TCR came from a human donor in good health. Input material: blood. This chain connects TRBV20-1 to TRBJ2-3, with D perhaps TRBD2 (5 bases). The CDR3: CSARDPLRGRDTQYF. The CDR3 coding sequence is TGCAGTGCTAGAGATCCCCTCCGCGGGCGAGATACGCAGTATTTT.